These 12 T cell receptor beta chains came from one sample sequenced in a study of T cells after posttransplantation cyclophosphamide. Cells defined as naive were viable CD3+CD4+ or CD3+CD8+ and CCR7+CD45RA+CD45RO-CD95-CD27+CD28+. Profiled with immunoSEQ multiplex PCR; TCRdb holds only in-frame clones, not every one. The profile shows around 10,000 clones, roughly 98% of them singletons. The sequencing input was naive CD4+ T cells sorted from PBMCs. Receptors originate from a woman aged 55-69 years in good health, CMV-negative, and a related stem cell transplant donor.

The chain uses TRBV9 and TRBJ2-2; 7 bases match TRBD2. Germline loops: CDR1 SGDLS, CDR2 YYNGEE. Germline trimming cut 3 bases from V and 1 base from J; bases unmatched to any gene: 3. The length of the CDR3 is 15 residues. The CDR3 DNA sequence: TGTGCCAGCAGCGGAAAGCGGGGGAACACCGGGGAGCTGTTTTTT. Translation gives CASSGKRGNTGELFF. The complete variable domain, with remaining parts taken from reference TRBV9 and TRBJ2-2, reads DSGVTQTPKHLITATGQRVTLRCSPRSGDLSVYWYQQSLDQGLQFLIQYYNGEERAKGNILERFSAQQFPDLHSELNLSSLELGDSALYFCASSGKRGNTGELFFGEGSRLTVL.

This chain links TRBV5-1 with TRBJ2-5; 11 bases map to TRBD2. In germline, CDR1 is SGHRS, CDR2 YFSETQ. The CDR3 contains 14 residues. J gave up 3 bases and V 8 bases, and 6 bases lay outside the gene matches. This CDR3 reads CASALAGGEETQYF. The DNA for the CDR3 is TGCGCCAGTGCCCTAGCGGGGGGAGAAGAGACCCAGTACTTC. Full variable domain (outside the CDR3, taken from reference TRBV5-1 and TRBJ2-5): KAGVTQTPRYLIKTRGQQVTLSCSPISGHRSVSWYQQTPGQGLQFLFEYFSETQRNKGNFPGRFSGRQFSNSRSEMNVSTLELGDSALYLCASALAGGEETQYFGPGTRLLVL.

The V gene is TRBV6-4, the J gene TRBJ1-2; D is perhaps TRBD1 (5 bases). Germline loops: CDR1 MRHNA, CDR2 SNTAGT. V lost 0 bases and J 7 bases, leaving 12 bases between the germline ends. This CDR3 is 14 amino acids long. CDR3 region: CASSDSAGRSGYTF. In DNA, the CDR3 is TGTGCCAGCAGTGACTCGGCAGGGCGCTCTGGCTACACCTTC.

The rearrangement links TRBV28 to TRBJ1-1, with D tentatively TRBD1 (5 bases). Germline V lookup: CDR1 MDHEN, CDR2 SYDVKM. V lost 8 bases and J 1 base, leaving 17 bases between the germline ends. This CDR3 region has 15 residues. CDR3 DNA: TGTGCCAGCGAGAGGGGCGGGGTAAGGAACACTGAAGCTTTCTTT. This codes for CASERGGVRNTEAFF.

This clone was found a few times. The V gene is TRBV21-1, the J gene TRBJ1-3. TRBV21-1 represents a pseudogene. CDR3 length: 17 amino acids. The CDR3 spells CASSKVERKYSGNTIYF. CDR3 DNA sequence: TGTGCCAGCAGCAAAGTCGAGCGCAAGTACTCTGGAAACACCATATATTTT.

The chain couples TRBV5-1 to TRBJ2-1, with 8 bases matching TRBD1. The CDR3 spans 14 residues. Germline CDR1 SGHRS, CDR2 YFSETQ. V dropped 2 bases and J dropped 10; count of bases not matched to a gene: 8. The CDR3 reads CASSFGQGVEEQFF. Written as DNA, the CDR3 is TGCGCCAGCAGCTTTGGACAGGGTGTAGAGGAGCAGTTCTTC.

The chain joins TRBV6-5 to TRBJ2-5; tentatively, D is TRBD2 (6 bases). Trimming left V 2 bases short and J 4 bases short, with 8 bases between. CDR1 is MNHEY and CDR2 is SVGAGI in the germline V gene. The CDR3 is 13 residues long. CDR3: CASSYPGVETQYF. The CDR3, as DNA: TGTGCCAGCAGTTACCCGGGGGTAGAGACCCAGTACTTC.

The gene calls are TRBV5-1 and TRBJ1-2, with 7 bases that match TRBD1. This CDR3 has 14 amino acids. The V gene's germline CDR1 is SGHRS and CDR2 YFSETQ. Losses at the gene ends were 0 bases for V and 7 bases for J; bases not matched to a gene: 6. The CDR3 here is CASSLVAGGGGYTF. For the CDR3, the DNA is TGCGCCAGCAGCTTGGTCGCAGGGGGTGGTGGCTACACCTTC.

The chain links TRBV5-1 to TRBJ2-5; TRBD2 matches 10 bases. This CDR3 contains 16 residues. Germline V gene lookup returns CDR1 SGHRS and CDR2 YFSETQ. Losses at the gene ends were 2 bases for V and 5 bases for J; bases not matched to a gene: 9. This chain's CDR3 is CASSLHPGLATETQYF. For the CDR3, the DNA is TGCGCCAGCAGCTTACATCCGGGACTAGCGACGGAGACCCAGTACTTC.

The chain couples TRBV25-1 to TRBJ2-2; D is possibly TRBD2 (5 bases). There are 14 residues in the CDR3. Trimming took 6 bases from V and 7 from J, leaving 15 bases between them. Germline CDR1 is MGHDK and CDR2 is SYGVNS. DNA for the CDR3: TGTGCCAGCAGGATGACTGGGGAGAGCGGGGAGCTGTTTTTT. It yields the protein CASRMTGESGELFF.

V gene TRBV29-1 combines with J gene TRBJ2-5; 11 bases map to TRBD2. Trimming at V came to 2 bases and at J to 2 bases, leaving 13 bases not matched to a gene. The germline CDR1 and CDR2 sequences are SQVTM and ANQGSEA. This CDR3 has 18 residues. This CDR3 reads CSVERAASGGNLQETQYF. In nucleotides, the CDR3 is TGCAGCGTTGAAAGGGCGGCTAGCGGGGGGAATCTACAAGAGACCCAGTACTTC.

The chain carries TRBV6-5 and TRBJ2-2; 7 bases align to TRBD2. The CDR3 spans 14 residues. J gave up 7 bases and V 6 bases, and 8 bases lay outside the gene matches. CDR1 is MNHEY and CDR2 is SVGAGI in the germline V gene. CDR3 sequence: CASRPGGLGGELFF. CDR3 nucleotides: TGTGCCAGCAGACCCGGGGGGTTGGGCGGGGAGCTGTTTTTT.